One sample yielded the 15 T cell receptor beta chains listed below, sequenced in a study of T cells in Graves' hyperthyroidism and ophthalmopathy. RNA transcripts provided the source from which TCR beta CDR3 regions were amplified. The study used the HTBI primer set for a first-round RT-PCR of the TCR CDR3. TCRdb passed the multiplex PCR reads through MiXCR, listing each CDR3 protein once. This table has approximately 400,000 distinct CDR3 sequences, about a sixth appearing once. Material for sequencing was blood. These receptors were collected from a woman in her late teens or twenties with Graves' hyperthyroidism.

This chain uses TRBV7-2 with TRBJ2-3, with TRBD2 matching 7 bases. This CDR3 comprises 14 residues. V lost 5 bases to trimming and J lost 3 bases; unmatched junction nucleotides: 5. Germline assignment: CDR1 SGHTA and CDR2 FQGNSA. Here the CDR3 DNA reads TGTGCCAGCAGCAGGGACTACAAAACAGATACGCAGTATTTT. This gives the protein CASSRDYKTDTQYF.

This clonotype has just a few counts. The V gene is TRBV6-1, the J gene TRBJ2-2; D gene ambiguous. CDR3 size: 14 residues. V dropped 6 bases and J dropped 3 bases, with 11 bases sitting between them. Germline V gives CDR1 MNHNS, CDR2 SASEGT. The CDR3 reads CASRLDRYTGELFF. Here the CDR3 DNA reads TGTGCCAGCAGGTTGGACCGATACACCGGGGAGCTGTTTTTT.

The chain employs TRBV20-1 and TRBJ2-7, with unresolved D. V was pared by 6 bases and J by 0 bases, with 9 bases between. The CDR3 totals 12 residues. CDR1 is DFQATT and CDR2 is SNEGSKA in the germline V gene (reference sequence). The CDR3 spells CSAPQSSYEQYF. In DNA form, the CDR3 reads TGCAGTGCCCCCCAGAGCTCCTACGAGCAGTACTTC.

V gene TRBV18 combines with J gene TRBJ2-5, with D perhaps TRBD2 (5 bases). The CDR3 is 16 amino acids. The germline gives CDR1 KGHSH, CDR2 LQKENI. Trimming removed 4 bases at V and 5 bases at J, with 20 bases between. The CDR3 DNA is TGTGCCAGCTCACGGAACGATCCGGCCGCGGGCGAGACCCAGTACTTC. The encoded protein is CASSRNDPAAGETQYF.

This clonotype was counted many times. The rearrangement joins TRBV9 to TRBJ2-7; 7 nucleotides align to TRBD2. The germline V gene has CDR1 SGDLS and CDR2 YYNGEE. V was pared by 4 bases and J by 2 bases, with 9 bases of the junction left unmatched. This CDR3 has 15 amino acids. CDR3 sequence reads: CASSPTTSRTYEQYF. The DNA for the CDR3 is TGTGCCAGCAGCCCAACGACTAGCCGTACCTACGAGCAGTACTTC.

This clonotype was recorded at least ten times. The chain is built from TRBV2 and TRBJ2-1, with D perhaps TRBD2 (6 bases). From germline, CDR1 is SNHLY and CDR2 FYNNEI. Trimming removed 5 bases at V and 7 bases at J, with 12 bases between. The length of the CDR3 is 13 residues. CDR3 sequence (DNA): TGTGCCAGCAGTATCGGGACTGTTAATGAGCAGTTCTTC. This encodes CASSIGTVNEQFF.

This clonotype was seen many times. The chain carries TRBV27 and TRBJ2-7; 10 bases map to TRBD1. The germline CDR1 and CDR2 sequences are MNHEY and SMNVEV (reference sequence). This CDR3 is 15 amino acids long. The J segment lost 3 bases and the V segment lost 5 bases, leaving 7 bases of the junction unmatched. The chain's CDR3 is CASSHDRGLGYEQYF. The CDR3, as DNA: TGTGCCAGCAGTCACGACAGGGGGCTAGGCTACGAGCAGTACTTC.

The chain is built from TRBV14 and TRBJ1-2, with D unresolved. The V end lost 0 bases, the J end lost 3 bases, and 11 bases lay between the germline ends. The CDR3 covers 15 residues. Germline V CDR1 and CDR2: SGHDN, FVKESK. In nucleotides, the CDR3 is TGTGCCAGCAGCCAAGATTTTCGGCAGGACTATGGCTACACCTTC. This translates into CASSQDFRQDYGYTF.

This clonotype has a handful of counts. The chain is built from TRBV27 and TRBJ2-1, with unresolved D. Germline-derived CDR1 and CDR2 are MNHEY and SMNVEV (reference sequence). Trimming left V 0 bases short and J 0 bases short, with 9 bases between. The CDR3 length is 16 residues. The CDR3 sequence: CASSLSTTLSYNEQFF. The CDR3 DNA reads TGTGCCAGCAGTTTATCGACGACTCTCTCCTACAATGAGCAGTTCTTC.

This clonotype was seen many times. The chain is built from TRBV7-8 and TRBJ2-5; D is perhaps TRBD1 (5 bases). Germline assignment: CDR1 SGHVS and CDR2 FQNEAQ. The CDR3 has 15 residues. Trimming took off 8 bases at V and 3 bases at J, with 19 bases between the two ends. The CDR3 sequence is CASRHPRGSKETQYF. In DNA form, the CDR3 reads TGTGCCAGCCGACATCCTAGGGGCTCTAAAGAGACCCAGTACTTC.

The chain joins TRBV12-3 or TRBV12-4 to TRBJ2-6; the D is unclear. The germline V and J ends were trimmed by 3 bases and 2 bases, with 8 bases remaining between them. The CDR3 is made up of 15 amino acids. Written as DNA, the CDR3 is TGTGCCAGCAGTTTTTCGTGGACTGGGGCCAACGTCCTGACTTTC. Translated: CASSFSWTGANVLTF.

This clonotype occurred many times. This chain links TRBV24-1 with TRBJ2-6; 9 bases are shared with TRBD1. V was pared by 2 bases and J by 0 bases, with 7 bases of the junction left unmatched. The CDR3 length is 19 residues. Germline values: CDR1 KGHDR, CDR2 SFDVKD. CDR3 sequence reads: CATSDSGTGLHSGANVLTF. Written as DNA, the CDR3 is TGTGCCACCAGTGATTCCGGGACAGGGCTTCACTCTGGGGCCAACGTCCTGACTTTC.

Only one count was recorded for this clonotype. A read error may be the cause here, since a much bigger clone is one base away. This rearrangement joins TRBV7-6 to TRBJ2-3, with D maybe TRBD2 (6 bases). This CDR3 is 16 amino acids long. The germline CDR1 and CDR2 sequences are SGHVS and FNYEAQ. CDR3 nucleotide sequence: TGTACCAGCAGCTTAGAATGGACTACTAGCACAGATACGCAGTATTTT. Translation: CTSSLEWTTSTDTQYF.

The gene calls are TRBV7-2 and TRBJ2-5; D is unclear. Looked up from germline, CDR1 is SGHTA and CDR2 is FQGNSA. The CDR3 sequence is 14 residues long. The V and J ends lost 0 bases and 0 bases respectively, with 5 bases between them. The DNA of the CDR3 is TGTGCCAGCAGCTTAGCGGTGTACCAAGAGACCCAGTACTTC. This gives the protein CASSLAVYQETQYF.

The CDR3 sequence: CASSTHQGPPGYGYTF. The CDR3 DNA follows: TGTGCCAGCAGTACCCATCAGGGGCCCCCTGGCTATGGCTACACCTTC. The gene calls are TRBV12-3 or TRBV12-4 and TRBJ1-2; possibly TRBD1 for D (6 bases). The CDR3 runs to 16 residues. V was clipped by 5 bases and J by 4 bases, with 20 bases between them.